This T cell receptor (beta chain) was sequenced for a study of blood T cell repertoires in COVID-19. Across the whole study: Sites across the United States, Italy and Spain contributed samples from acute and convalescent COVID-19. PBMCs, B-cell-depleted T cells, or T cells provided the cDNA or gDNA that made up the material.

This CDR3 is 15 amino acids long. The trim removed 5 bases at V and 1 base at J, leaving 6 bases unmatched. Germline lookup yields CDR1 SGHRS and CDR2 YFSETQ. Original handling: Nucleated cell counts were estimated from reference gene primer amplification. Here immunoSEQ multiplex PCR was the method, and the copy in TCRdb shows in-frame clones only, minus some. The V and J calls and clone size come from that table; D and trimming were worked out from the DNA. The sample shows a few hundred thousand clones, more than 75% of them seen only once. Assignments of participants to cohorts depended upon their own reported clinical history.

This chain uses TRBV5-1 with TRBJ2-7; 10 bases line up with TRBD2. This sequence originates from a woman aged 40 to 55 who had recovered from COVID-19. The sequencing sample was made of PBMCs or T cells enriched from blood (not recorded which). CDR3 sequence: CASRTTSGSSYEQYF. The CDR3 nucleotides are TGCGCCAGCAGGACGACTAGCGGGTCTTCCTACGAGCAGTACTTC.